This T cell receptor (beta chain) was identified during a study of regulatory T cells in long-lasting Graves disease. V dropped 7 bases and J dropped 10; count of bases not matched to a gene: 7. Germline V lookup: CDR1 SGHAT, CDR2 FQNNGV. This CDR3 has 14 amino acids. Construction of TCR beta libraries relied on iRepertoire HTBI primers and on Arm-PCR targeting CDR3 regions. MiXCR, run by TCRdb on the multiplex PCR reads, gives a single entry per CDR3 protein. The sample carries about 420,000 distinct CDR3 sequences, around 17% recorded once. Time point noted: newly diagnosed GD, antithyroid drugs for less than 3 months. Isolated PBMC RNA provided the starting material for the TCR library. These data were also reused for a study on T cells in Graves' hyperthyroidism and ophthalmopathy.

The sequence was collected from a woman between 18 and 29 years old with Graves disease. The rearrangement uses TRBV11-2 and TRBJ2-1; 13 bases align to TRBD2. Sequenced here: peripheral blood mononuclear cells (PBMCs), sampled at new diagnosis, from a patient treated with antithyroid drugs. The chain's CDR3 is CASTRTSGSKEQFF. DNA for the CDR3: TGTGCCAGCACCCGGACTAGCGGGAGTAAGGAGCAGTTCTTC. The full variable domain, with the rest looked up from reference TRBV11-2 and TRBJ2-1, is EAGVAQSPRYKIIEKRQSVAFWCNPISGHATLYWYQQILGQGPKLLIQFQNNGVVDDSQLPKDRFSAERLKGVDSTLKIQPAKLEDSAVYLCASTRTSGSKEQFFGPGTRLTVL.